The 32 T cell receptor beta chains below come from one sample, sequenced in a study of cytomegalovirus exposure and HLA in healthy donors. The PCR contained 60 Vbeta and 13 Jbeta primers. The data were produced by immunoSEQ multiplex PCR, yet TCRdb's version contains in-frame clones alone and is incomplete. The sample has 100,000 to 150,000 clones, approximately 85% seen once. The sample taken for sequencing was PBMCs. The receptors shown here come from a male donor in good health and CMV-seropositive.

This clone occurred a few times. The chain's CDR3 is CASSTQGWGETQYF. The CDR3 bases are TGTGCCAGCAGTACACAGGGCTGGGGAGAGACCCAGTACTTC. The J gene is TRBJ2-5, the V gene TRBV27; possibly TRBD1 for D (6 bases). The CDR3 has 14 residues. V lost 5 bases and J lost 4, with 14 bases in between. Germline V CDR1 and CDR2: MNHEY, SMNVEV (reference sequence).

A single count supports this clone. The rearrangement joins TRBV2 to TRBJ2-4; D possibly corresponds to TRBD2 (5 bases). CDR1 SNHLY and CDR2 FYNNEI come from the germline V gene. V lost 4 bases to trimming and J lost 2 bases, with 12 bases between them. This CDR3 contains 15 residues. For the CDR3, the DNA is TGTGCCAGCAGTGCGACTACTTTAACCAAAAACATTCAGTACTTC. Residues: CASSATTLTKNIQYF.

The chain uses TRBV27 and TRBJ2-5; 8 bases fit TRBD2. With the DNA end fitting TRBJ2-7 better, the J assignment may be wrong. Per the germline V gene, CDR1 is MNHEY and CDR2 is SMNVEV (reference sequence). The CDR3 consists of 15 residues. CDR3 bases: TGTGCCACCGGGGGATGGTTAGCGGGACCCTACGAGCAGTACTTC. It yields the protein CATGGWLAGPYEQYF.

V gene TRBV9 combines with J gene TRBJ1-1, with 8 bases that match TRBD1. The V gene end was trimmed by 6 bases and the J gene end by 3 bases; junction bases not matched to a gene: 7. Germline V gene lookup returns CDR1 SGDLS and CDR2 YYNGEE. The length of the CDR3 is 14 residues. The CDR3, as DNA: TGTGCCAGCACCCCAGGGGGCGAGGACACTGAAGCTTTCTTT. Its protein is CASTPGGEDTEAFF.

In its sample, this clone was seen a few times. The CDR3 sequence is CASTDTQNQPQHF. The CDR3 coding sequence is TGTGCCAGCACCGACACTCAGAATCAGCCCCAGCATTTT. The chain recombines TRBV6-1 with TRBJ1-5; D unclear. The germline V gene has CDR1 MNHNS and CDR2 SASEGT. V shed 7 bases and J shed 4 bases, with 11 bases lying between them. This CDR3 spans 13 amino acids.

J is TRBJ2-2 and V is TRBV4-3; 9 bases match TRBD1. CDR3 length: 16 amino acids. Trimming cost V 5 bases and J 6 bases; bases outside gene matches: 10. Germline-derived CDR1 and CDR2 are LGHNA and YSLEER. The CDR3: CASSAAGTGKAGELFF. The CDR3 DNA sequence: TGCGCCAGCAGCGCAGCCGGGACAGGGAAGGCCGGGGAGCTGTTTTTT.

DNA for the CDR3: TGCGCCAGCAGCCCCTTGACTAGCGGAATGTACAATGAGCAGTTCTTC. The encoded protein is CASSPLTSGMYNEQFF. The chain is built from TRBV5-1 and TRBJ2-1; 9 bases are a match to TRBD2. CDR1 and CDR2 (germline): SGHRS, YFSETQ. V dropped 4 bases and J dropped 4; count of bases not matched to a gene: 9. The CDR3 loop spans 16 amino acids.

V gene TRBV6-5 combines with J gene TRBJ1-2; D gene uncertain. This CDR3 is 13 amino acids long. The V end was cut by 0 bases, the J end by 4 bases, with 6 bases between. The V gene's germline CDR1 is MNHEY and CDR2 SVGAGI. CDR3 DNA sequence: TGTGCCAGCAGTTACTCGGAGGGCTATGGCTACACCTTC. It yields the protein CASSYSEGYGYTF.

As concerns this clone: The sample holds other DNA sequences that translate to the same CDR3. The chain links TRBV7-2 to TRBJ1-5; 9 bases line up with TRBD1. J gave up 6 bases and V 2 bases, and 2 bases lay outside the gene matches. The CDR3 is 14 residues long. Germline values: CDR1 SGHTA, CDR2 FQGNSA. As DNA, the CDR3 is TGTGCCAGCAGCTTACGACAGGGGGGTCAGCCCCAGCATTTT. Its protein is CASSLRQGGQPQHF.

CDR3 coding DNA: TGTGCCTGGAGTTTGGGAGAAGGGACTGAAGCTTTCTTT. This encodes CAWSLGEGTEAFF. The chain links TRBV30 to TRBJ1-1; D call uncertain. The ends were cut back, 2 bases at V and 5 bases at J, with 12 bases in the middle. The CDR3 contains 13 residues. Germline assignment: CDR1 GTSNPN and CDR2 SVGIG (reference sequence). The full variable domain, rest sourced from reference TRBV30 and TRBJ1-1, is SQTIHQWPATLVQPVGSPLSLECTVEGTSNPNLYWYRQAAGRGLQLLFYSVGIGQISSEVPQNLSASRPQDRQFILSSKKLLLSDSGFYLCAWSLGEGTEAFFGQGTRLTVV.

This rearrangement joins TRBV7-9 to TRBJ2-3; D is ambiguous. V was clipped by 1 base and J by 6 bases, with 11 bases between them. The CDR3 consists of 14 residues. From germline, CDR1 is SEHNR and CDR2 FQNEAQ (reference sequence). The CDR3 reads CASSLEPPRDTQYF. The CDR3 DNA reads TGTGCCAGCAGCTTAGAACCCCCGAGGGATACGCAGTATTTT.

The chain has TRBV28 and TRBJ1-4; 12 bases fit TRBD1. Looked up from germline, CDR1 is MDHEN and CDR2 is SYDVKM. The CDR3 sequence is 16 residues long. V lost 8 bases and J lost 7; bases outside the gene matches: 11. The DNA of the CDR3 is TGTGCCAGCTGGACCGGGACAGGGGGCCAAGGTGAAAAACTGTTTTTT. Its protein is CASWTGTGGQGEKLFF.

The CDR3, as DNA: TGTGCCAGCAGCCAGGACAGGGGGTTGACCGGGGAGCTGTTTTTT. It yields the protein CASSQDRGLTGELFF. The V gene is TRBV7-2, the J gene TRBJ2-2; 10 positions agree with TRBD1. The V gene end was trimmed by 5 bases and the J gene end by 5 bases; junction bases not matched to a gene: 5. In germline, CDR1 is SGHTA, CDR2 FQGNSA. CDR3 length: 15 amino acids.

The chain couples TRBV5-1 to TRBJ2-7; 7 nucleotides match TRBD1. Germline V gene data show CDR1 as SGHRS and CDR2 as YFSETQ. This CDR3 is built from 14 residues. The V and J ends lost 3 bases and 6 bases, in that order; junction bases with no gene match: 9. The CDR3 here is CASSSRTGLLEQYF. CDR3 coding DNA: TGCGCCAGCAGCTCCCGGACAGGCTTACTCGAGCAGTACTTC.

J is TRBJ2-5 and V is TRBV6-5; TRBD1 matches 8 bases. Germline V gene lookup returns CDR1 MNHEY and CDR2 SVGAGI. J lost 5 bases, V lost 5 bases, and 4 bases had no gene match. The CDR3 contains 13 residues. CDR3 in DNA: TGTGCCAGCAGTGGGGACAGGAGGGAGACCCAGTACTTC. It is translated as CASSGDRRETQYF.

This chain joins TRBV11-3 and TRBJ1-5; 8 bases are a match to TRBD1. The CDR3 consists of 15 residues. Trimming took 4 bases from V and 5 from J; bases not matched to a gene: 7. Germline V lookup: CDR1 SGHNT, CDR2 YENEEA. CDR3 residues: CASSSYSDRDQPQHF. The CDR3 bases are TGTGCCAGCAGCTCTTACTCGGACAGGGATCAGCCCCAGCATTTT. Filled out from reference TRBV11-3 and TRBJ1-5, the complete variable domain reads EAGVVQSPRYKIIEKKQPVAFWCNPISGHNTLYWYLQNLGQGPELLIRYENEEAVDDSQLPKDRFSAERLKGVDSTLKIQPAELGDSAVYLCASSSYSDRDQPQHFGDGTRLSIL.

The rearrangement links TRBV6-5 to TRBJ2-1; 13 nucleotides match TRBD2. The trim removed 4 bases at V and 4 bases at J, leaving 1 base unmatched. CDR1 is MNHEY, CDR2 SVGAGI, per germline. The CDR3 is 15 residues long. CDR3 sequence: CASSSGLAGYNEQFF. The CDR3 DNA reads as TGTGCCAGCAGTTCGGGACTAGCGGGGTACAATGAGCAGTTCTTC.

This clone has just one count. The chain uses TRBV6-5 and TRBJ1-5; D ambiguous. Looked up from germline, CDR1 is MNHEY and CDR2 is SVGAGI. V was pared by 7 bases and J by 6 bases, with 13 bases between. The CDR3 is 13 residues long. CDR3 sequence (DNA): TGTGCCAGCATAATGGGCGCCCGTCAGCCCCAGCATTTT. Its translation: CASIMGARQPQHF.

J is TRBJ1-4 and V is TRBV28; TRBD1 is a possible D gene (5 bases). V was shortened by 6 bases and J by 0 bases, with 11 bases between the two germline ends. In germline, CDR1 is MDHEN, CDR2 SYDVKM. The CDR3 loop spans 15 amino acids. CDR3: CASSTTGPTNEKLFF. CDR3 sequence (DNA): TGTGCCAGCAGCACTACAGGTCCAACTAATGAAAAACTGTTTTTT.

CDR3 loop: CASSQGRTDLVGYTF. The DNA for the CDR3 is TGTGCCAGCAGCCAAGGTCGGACAGATCTCGTTGGCTACACCTTC. The chain recombines TRBV4-2 with TRBJ1-2; possible D gene TRBD1, 6 bases. The CDR3 sequence is 15 residues long. CDR1 and CDR2 (germline): LGHNA, YNFKEQ. The V and J ends lost 1 base and 7 bases respectively, with 16 bases between them.

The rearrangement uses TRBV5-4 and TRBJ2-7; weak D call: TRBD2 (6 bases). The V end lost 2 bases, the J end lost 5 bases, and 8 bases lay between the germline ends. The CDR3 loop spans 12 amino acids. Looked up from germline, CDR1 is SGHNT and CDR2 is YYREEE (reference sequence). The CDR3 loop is CASSFAGNEQYF. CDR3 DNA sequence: TGTGCCAGCAGCTTTGCGGGGAACGAGCAGTACTTC.

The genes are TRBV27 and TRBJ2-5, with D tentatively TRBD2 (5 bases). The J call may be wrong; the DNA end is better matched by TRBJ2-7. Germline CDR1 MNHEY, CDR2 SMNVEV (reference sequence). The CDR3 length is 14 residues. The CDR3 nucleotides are TGTGCCAGCAGTGTAGCAGGAGGTCTCCACGAGCAGTACTTC. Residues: CASSVAGGLHEQYF.

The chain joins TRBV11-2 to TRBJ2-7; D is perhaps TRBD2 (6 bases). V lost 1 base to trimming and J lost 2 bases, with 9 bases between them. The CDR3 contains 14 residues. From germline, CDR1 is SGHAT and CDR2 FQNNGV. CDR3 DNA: TGTGCCAGCAGCTTAGCCGGGGGTACCTACGAGCAGTACTTC. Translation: CASSLAGGTYEQYF.

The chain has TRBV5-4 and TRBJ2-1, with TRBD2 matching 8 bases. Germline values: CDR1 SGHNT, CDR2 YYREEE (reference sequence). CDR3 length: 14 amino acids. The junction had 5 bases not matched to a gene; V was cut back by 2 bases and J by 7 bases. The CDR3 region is CASSFGRGGNEQFF. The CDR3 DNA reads TGTGCCAGCAGCTTCGGGAGGGGGGGAAATGAGCAGTTCTTC.

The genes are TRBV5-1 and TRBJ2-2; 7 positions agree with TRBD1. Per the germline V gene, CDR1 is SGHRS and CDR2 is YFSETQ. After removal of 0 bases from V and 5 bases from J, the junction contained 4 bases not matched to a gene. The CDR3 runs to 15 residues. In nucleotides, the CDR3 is TGCGCCAGCAGCTTGGTAGGGGGCAGGACCGGGGAGCTGTTTTTT. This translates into CASSLVGGRTGELFF.

In DNA, the CDR3 is TGTGCCAGTAGCCACGGTCCGGGACAGGGTAGGAGTCAGCCCCAGCATTTT. Translation: CASSHGPGQGRSQPQHF. The chain employs TRBV19 and TRBJ1-5, with 9 bases that match TRBD1. In germline, CDR1 is LNHDA, CDR2 SQIVND (reference sequence). CDR3 length: 17 amino acids. J was trimmed by 6 bases and V by 6 bases; bases with no gene match: 15. Filled out from reference TRBV19 and TRBJ1-5, the complete variable domain reads DGGITQSPKYLFRKEGQNVTLSCEQNLNHDAMYWYRQDPGQGLRLIYYSQIVNDFQKGDIAEGYSVSREKKESFPLTVTSAQKNPTAFYLCASSHGPGQGRSQPQHFGDGTRLSIL.

The CDR3 is CASTFNGEGSYTQYF. The CDR3 nucleotides are TGTGCCAGCACCTTTAATGGGGAGGGATCGTATACGCAGTATTTT. The chain couples TRBV28 to TRBJ2-3; 7 bases map to TRBD2. The V gene's germline CDR1 is MDHEN and CDR2 SYDVKM. The CDR3 totals 15 residues. V was pared by 7 bases and J by 7 bases, with 14 bases of the junction left unmatched.

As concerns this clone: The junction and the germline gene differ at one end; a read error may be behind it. This chain's CDR3 is CSSSFLLEEQYF. The CDR3 DNA is TGTTCCAGCAGCTTCCTACTTGAGGAGCAGTACTTC. This chain links TRBV7-9 with TRBJ2-7; D gene unclear. This CDR3 contains 12 residues. The germline V gene has CDR1 SEHNR and CDR2 FQNEAQ (reference sequence).

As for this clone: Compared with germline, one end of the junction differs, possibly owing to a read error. CDR3 in amino acids: CASSLEGRGSSGANGLTF. The CDR3 DNA reads TGCGCCAGCAGCTTGGAGGGCAGGGGGAGCTCTGGGGCCAACGGCCTGACTTTC. V usage is TRBV5-1 and J usage is TRBJ2-6, with 7 bases matching TRBD1. CDR3 size: 18 residues. CDR1 SGHRS and CDR2 YFSETQ come from the germline V gene.

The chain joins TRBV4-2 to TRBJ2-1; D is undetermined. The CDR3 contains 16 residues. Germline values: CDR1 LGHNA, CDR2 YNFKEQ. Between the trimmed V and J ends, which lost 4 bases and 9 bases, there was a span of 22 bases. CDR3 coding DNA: TGTGCCAGCAGCCCTCTCGGTAATCAGCCTGACACTGAGCAGTTCTTC. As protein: CASSPLGNQPDTEQFF.

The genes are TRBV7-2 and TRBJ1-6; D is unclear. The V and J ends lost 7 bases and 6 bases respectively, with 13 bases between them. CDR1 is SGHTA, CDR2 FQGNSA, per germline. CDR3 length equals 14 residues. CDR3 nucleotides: TGTGCCAGCACGATAGGACTGGTTAATTCACCCCTCCACTTT. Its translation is CASTIGLVNSPLHF. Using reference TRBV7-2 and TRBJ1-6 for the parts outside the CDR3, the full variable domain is GAGVSQSPSNKVTEKGKDVELRCDPISGHTALYWYRQSLGQGLEFLIYFQGNSAPDKSGLPSDRFSAERTGGSVSTLTIQRTQQEDSAVYLCASTIGLVNSPLHFGNGTRLTVT.

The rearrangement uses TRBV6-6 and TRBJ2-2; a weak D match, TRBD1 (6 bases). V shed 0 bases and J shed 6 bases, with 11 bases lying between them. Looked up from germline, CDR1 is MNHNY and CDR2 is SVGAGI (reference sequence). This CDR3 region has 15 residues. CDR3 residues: CASSYSQGRPGELFF. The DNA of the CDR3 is TGTGCCAGCAGTTACTCGCAGGGGCGCCCCGGGGAGCTGTTTTTT.